This T cell receptor beta chain was recovered during a study of molecular identifiers for immune sequencing clone quantification. This clonotype came up many times. Each CDR3 protein is one row after TCRdb ran MiXCR on the PCR reads. This table holds more than 95,000 distinct CDR3 sequences, less than 25% found once. This CDR3 is built from 13 residues. Germline assignment: CDR1 SGHAT and CDR2 FQNNGV. Unmatched junction bases numbered 5, after V lost 5 bases and J lost 5 bases. This receptor was obtained from a human donor in good health. Some libraries in this study had Jurkat cell RNA spiked in. Sequencing was carried out using naive CD8+ T cells from blood, with Jurkat cell RNA spiked in. The subset is: FACS-sorted CD8+CD4-CCR7+CD45RA+ naive T cells. The chain carries TRBV11-2 and TRBJ2-7, with 8 bases lining up with TRBD1. The CDR3 sequence is CASSRTGSHEQYF. The CDR3 region has the DNA TGTGCCAGCAGCCGGACAGGGAGCCACGAGCAGTACTTC.